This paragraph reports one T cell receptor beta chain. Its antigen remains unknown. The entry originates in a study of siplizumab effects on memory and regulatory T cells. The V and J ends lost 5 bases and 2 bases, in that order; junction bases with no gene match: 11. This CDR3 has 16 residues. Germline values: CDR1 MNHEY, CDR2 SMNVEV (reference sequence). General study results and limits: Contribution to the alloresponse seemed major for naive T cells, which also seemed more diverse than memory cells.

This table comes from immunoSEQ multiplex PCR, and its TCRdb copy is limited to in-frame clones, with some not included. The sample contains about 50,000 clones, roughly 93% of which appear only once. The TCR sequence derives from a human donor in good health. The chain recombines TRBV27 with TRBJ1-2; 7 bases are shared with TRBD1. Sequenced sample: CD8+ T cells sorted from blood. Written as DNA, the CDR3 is TGTGCCAGCAGTCCCATTCCGGACAGGTTGAACTATGGCTACACCTTC. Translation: CASSPIPDRLNYGYTF.